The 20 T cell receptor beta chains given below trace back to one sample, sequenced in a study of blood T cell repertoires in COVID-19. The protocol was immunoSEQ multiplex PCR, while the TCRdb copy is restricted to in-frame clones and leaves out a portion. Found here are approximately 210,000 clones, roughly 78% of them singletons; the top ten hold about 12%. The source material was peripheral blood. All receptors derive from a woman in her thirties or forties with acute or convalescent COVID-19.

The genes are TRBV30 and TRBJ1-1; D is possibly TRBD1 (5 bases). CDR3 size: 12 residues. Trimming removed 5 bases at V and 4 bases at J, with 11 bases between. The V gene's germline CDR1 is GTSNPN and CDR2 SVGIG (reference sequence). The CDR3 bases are TGTGCCTGGGGGGGGGTTACCACTGAAGCTTTCTTT. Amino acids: CAWGGVTTEAFF.

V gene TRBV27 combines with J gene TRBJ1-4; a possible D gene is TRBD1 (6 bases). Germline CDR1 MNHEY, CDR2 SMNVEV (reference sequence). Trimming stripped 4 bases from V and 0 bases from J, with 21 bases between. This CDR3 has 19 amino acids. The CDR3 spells CASSSLTPQGLTTNEKLFF. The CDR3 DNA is TGTGCCAGCAGTTCACTCACCCCACAGGGCCTTACAACTAATGAAAAACTGTTTTTT.

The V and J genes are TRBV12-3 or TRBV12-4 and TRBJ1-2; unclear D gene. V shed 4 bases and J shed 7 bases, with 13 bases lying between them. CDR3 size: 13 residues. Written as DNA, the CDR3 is TGTGCCAGCAGTTCGTCCCCCTTTAGTGGCTACACCTTC. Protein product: CASSSSPFSGYTF.

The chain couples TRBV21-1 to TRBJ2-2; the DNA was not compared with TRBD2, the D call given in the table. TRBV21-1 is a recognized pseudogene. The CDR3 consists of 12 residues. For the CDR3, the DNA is TGTGCCCGCGGGGGTGCAAGCGGGGAGCTGTTTTTT. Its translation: CARGGASGELFF.

The CDR3 protein is CASSPPGQLYGYTF. The CDR3 DNA is TGTGCCAGCAGTCCTCCGGGACAGCTCTATGGCTACACCTTC. The rearrangement links TRBV28 to TRBJ1-2; TRBD1 matches at 7 bases. The germline V gene has CDR1 MDHEN and CDR2 SYDVKM. This CDR3 region has 14 residues. Losses at the gene ends were 5 bases for V and 4 bases for J; bases not matched to a gene: 7.

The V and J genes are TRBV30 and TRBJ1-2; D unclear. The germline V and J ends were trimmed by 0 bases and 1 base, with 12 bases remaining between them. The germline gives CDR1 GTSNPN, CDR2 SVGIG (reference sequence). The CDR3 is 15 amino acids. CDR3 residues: CAWSVGLGSNYGYTF. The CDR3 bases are TGTGCCTGGAGTGTAGGTCTTGGGAGTAACTATGGCTACACCTTC.

The DNA for the CDR3 is TGTGCCAGCAGCGTAGAATCCTCCCCGAGCTCCTATAATTCACCCCTCCACTTT. Translated, it gives CASSVESSPSSYNSPLHF. J is TRBJ1-6 and V is TRBV9; D remains unclear. Germline V gene data show CDR1 as SGDLS and CDR2 as YYNGEE. The ends were cut back, 0 bases at V and 0 bases at J, with 13 bases in the middle. The CDR3 spans 18 residues.

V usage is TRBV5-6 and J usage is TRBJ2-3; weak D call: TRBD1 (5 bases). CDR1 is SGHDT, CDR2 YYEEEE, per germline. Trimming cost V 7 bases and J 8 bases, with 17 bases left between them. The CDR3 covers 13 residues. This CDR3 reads CASYARQLRTQYF. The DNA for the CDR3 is TGTGCCAGCTACGCCCGACAGTTGCGTACGCAGTATTTT.

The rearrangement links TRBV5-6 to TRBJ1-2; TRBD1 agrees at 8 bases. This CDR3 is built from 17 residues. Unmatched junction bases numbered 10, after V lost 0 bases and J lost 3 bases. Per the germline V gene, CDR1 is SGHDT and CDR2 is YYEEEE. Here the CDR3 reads CASSLETGVRSDYGYTF. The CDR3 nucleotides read TGTGCCAGCAGCTTGGAGACAGGGGTAAGATCCGACTATGGCTACACCTTC.

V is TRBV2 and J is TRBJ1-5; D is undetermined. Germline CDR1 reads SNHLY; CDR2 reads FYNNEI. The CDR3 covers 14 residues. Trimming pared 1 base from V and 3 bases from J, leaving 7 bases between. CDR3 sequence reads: CASSEERYNQPQHF. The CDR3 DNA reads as TGTGCCAGCAGTGAAGAACGGTACAATCAGCCCCAGCATTTT.

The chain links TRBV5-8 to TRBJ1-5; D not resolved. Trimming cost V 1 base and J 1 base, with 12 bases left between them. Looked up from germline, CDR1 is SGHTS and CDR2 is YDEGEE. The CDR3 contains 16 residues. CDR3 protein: CASSLLSGGSNQPQHF. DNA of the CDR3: TGTGCCAGCAGCTTGCTTTCGGGTGGAAGCAATCAGCCCCAGCATTTT.

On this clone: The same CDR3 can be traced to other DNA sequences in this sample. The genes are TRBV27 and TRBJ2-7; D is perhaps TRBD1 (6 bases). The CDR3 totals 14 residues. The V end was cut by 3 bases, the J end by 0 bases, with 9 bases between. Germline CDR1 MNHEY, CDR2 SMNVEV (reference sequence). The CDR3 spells CASSLDRVSYEQYF. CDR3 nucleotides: TGTGCCAGCAGTTTGGACAGAGTCTCCTACGAGCAGTACTTC.

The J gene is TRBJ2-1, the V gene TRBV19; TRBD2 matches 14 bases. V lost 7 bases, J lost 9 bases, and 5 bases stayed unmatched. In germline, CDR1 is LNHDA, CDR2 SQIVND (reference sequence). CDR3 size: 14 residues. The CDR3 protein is CASKGTSGSGEQFF. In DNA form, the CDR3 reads TGTGCCAGTAAAGGGACTAGCGGGAGTGGTGAGCAGTTCTTC.

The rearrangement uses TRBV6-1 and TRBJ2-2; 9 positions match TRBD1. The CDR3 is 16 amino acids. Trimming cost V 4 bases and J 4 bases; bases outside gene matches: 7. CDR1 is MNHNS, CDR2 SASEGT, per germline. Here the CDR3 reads CASSGGTGSSTGELFF. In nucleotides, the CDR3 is TGTGCCAGCAGTGGAGGGACAGGGTCGTCCACCGGGGAGCTGTTTTTT.

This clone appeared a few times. CDR3 sequence (DNA): TGTGCCAGCAGTGAGAAGGCGGGGGGCGCAGATACGCAGTATTTT. The encoded protein is CASSEKAGGADTQYF. The V call is TRBV6-1, the J call TRBJ2-3; 8 bases are a match to TRBD2. Trimming removed 3 bases from V and 4 bases from J; junction bases left unmatched: 6. Germline V gives CDR1 MNHNS, CDR2 SASEGT. The CDR3 is made up of 15 amino acids.

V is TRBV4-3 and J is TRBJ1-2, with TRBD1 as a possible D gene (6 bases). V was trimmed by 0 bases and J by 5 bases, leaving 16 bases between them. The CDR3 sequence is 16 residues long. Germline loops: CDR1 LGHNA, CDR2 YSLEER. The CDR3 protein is CASSQESTGKLYGYTF. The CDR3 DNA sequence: TGCGCCAGCAGCCAAGAGTCGACAGGAAAATTATATGGCTACACCTTC.

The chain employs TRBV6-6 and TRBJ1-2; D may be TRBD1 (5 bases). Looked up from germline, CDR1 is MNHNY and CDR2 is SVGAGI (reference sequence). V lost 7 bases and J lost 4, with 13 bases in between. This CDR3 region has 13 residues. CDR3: CASTQGVIYGYTF. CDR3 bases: TGTGCCAGCACCCAGGGTGTGATCTATGGCTACACCTTC.

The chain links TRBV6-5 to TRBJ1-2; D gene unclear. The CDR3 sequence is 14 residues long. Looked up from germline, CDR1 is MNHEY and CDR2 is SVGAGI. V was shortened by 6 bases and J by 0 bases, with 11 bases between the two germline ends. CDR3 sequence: CASSAGIANYGYTF. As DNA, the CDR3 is TGTGCCAGCAGCGCCGGGATAGCTAACTATGGCTACACCTTC.

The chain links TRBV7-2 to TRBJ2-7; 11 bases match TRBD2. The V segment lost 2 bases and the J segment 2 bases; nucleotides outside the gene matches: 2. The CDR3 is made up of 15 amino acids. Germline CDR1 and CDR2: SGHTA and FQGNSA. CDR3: CASSLQGLAAYEQYF. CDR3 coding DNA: TGTGCCAGCAGCTTACAGGGACTAGCGGCCTACGAGCAGTACTTC.

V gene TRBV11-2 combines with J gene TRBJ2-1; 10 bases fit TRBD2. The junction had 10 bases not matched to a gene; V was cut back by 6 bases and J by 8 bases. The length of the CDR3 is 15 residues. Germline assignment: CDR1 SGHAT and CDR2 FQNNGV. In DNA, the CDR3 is TGTGCCAGCAGACGCCTAGCGGGAGCAAGTTATGAGCAGTTCTTC. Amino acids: CASRRLAGASYEQFF. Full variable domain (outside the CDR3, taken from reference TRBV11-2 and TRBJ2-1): EAGVAQSPRYKIIEKRQSVAFWCNPISGHATLYWYQQILGQGPKLLIQFQNNGVVDDSQLPKDRFSAERLKGVDSTLKIQPAKLEDSAVYLCASRRLAGASYEQFFGPGTRLTVL.